This TCR beta chain was observed in a study of shared clonotypes between healthy human individuals. General study findings and limits: Naive subsets, compared against memory subsets, generally had larger estimated richness values. Donor clonotype sharing was expected to depend on sequencing depth.

In the case of this clone: Its antigen is undetermined.

Only in-frame clones appear in the TCRdb table, and some are missing; sequencing was by immunoSEQ multiplex PCR. The sample lists about 1.1 million clones, around 78% occurring once. CD4+ cells yielded CD45RA+ naive and CD45RA-negative memory subsets. This sequence was found in a man aged 18 to 35 in good health. Some clones in this sample may be carry-over from other donors' samples. The sequencing input was memory CD4+ T cells from PBMCs. Subset here: CD45RA-negative fraction.

CDR3 residues: CASSKQGLGGANVLTF. The CDR3 bases are TGCGCCAGCAGCAAACAGGGTCTGGGAGGGGCCAACGTCCTGACTTTC. This chain uses TRBV4-1 with TRBJ2-6; tentatively, D is TRBD1 (6 bases). Germline V lookup: CDR1 MGHRA, CDR2 YSYEKL. The CDR3 consists of 16 residues. The V end was cut by 5 bases, the J end by 4 bases, with 15 bases between.